The 14 T cell receptor beta chains given below trace back to one sample, sequenced in a study of neurological immune-mediated disorders (dated by TCRdb to the late 2010s). Library preparation used 5' RACE. Instrument on record: Illumina HiSeq 2500. TCRdb took the public reads, trimmed them with fastp at Q25, ran MiXCR for clone calling and kept in-frame beta chains. Duplicate CDR3 protein sequences are folded into a single record with the most common DNA and genes. This sample has 130,000 or so distinct CDR3 sequences in its table, and around 3% of those were observed once. The ten largest clones take up over 1% of the sample. The specimen was PBMCs. The source is a woman in her thirties with multiple sclerosis.

The table lists this clonotype with many counts. This sequence joins TRBV12-3 or TRBV12-4 and TRBJ2-2, with unresolved D. The length of the CDR3 is 12 residues. V was cut by 7 bases and J by 6 bases, with 9 bases left in between. In DNA form, the CDR3 reads TGTGCCAGCACCGTGCCCCCCGGGGAGCTGTTTTTT. Amino acids: CASTVPPGELFF.

This clonotype was recorded a few times. This may stem from a read error, because a much larger clone lies one nucleotide away. The rearrangement joins TRBV25-1 to TRBJ1-2; D is undetermined. This CDR3 is 11 amino acids long. CDR1 and CDR2 from the germline V gene are MGHDK and SYGVNS. The CDR3 reads CDSSEAGGYTF. The CDR3 coding sequence is TGTGACAGCAGTGAAGCTGGTGGCTACACCTTC.

The J gene is TRBJ1-5, the V gene TRBV7-9; D not certain. The CDR3 is made up of 14 amino acids. Germline CDR1 and CDR2: SEHNR and FQNEAQ (reference sequence). V was cut by 5 bases and J by 1 base, with 9 bases left in between. The CDR3 DNA reads as TGTGCCAGCAGCCAGGTGTCCAGCAATCAGCCCCAGCATTTT. Translating gives CASSQVSSNQPQHF.

The table lists this clonotype with many counts. V is TRBV9 and J is TRBJ2-1; maybe TRBD2 (5 bases). Germline CDR1 and CDR2: SGDLS and YYNGEE. The ends were cut back, 0 bases at V and 9 bases at J, with 19 bases in the middle. The CDR3 length is 16 residues. CDR3 in DNA: TGTGCCAGCAGCGTAGGCTCAGCGAGGGCCCAAAGTGAGCAGTTCTTC. Amino acids: CASSVGSARAQSEQFF.

The rearrangement links TRBV3-1 to TRBJ1-2; D remains unclear. This CDR3 spans 16 amino acids. CDR1 is LGHDT and CDR2 is YNNKEL in the germline V gene (reference sequence). V lost 5 bases and J 3 bases, leaving 19 bases between the germline ends. This chain's CDR3 is CASSLQPGMIDYGYTF. CDR3 coding DNA: TGTGCCAGCAGCTTACAACCGGGGATGATCGACTATGGCTACACCTTC.

This clonotype was counted ten times or more. V and J are TRBV20-1 and TRBJ2-3, with 8 bases aligning to TRBD2. The CDR3 loop spans 13 amino acids. CDR1 is DFQATT, CDR2 SNEGSKA, per germline (reference sequence). After removal of 5 bases from V and 5 bases from J, the junction contained 6 bases not matched to a gene. This CDR3 reads CSAESGSGDTQYF. In DNA form, the CDR3 reads TGCAGTGCTGAAAGCGGGAGTGGAGATACGCAGTATTTT.

This clonotype was counted at least ten times. The J gene is TRBJ2-6, the V gene TRBV12-3 or TRBV12-4, with D perhaps matching TRBD1 (6 bases). The CDR3 loop spans 15 amino acids. V lost 5 bases, J lost 3 bases, and 11 bases lay in between. The CDR3, as DNA: TGTGCCAGCAGTGAACAGGGATTTGGGGCCAACGTCCTGACTTTC. Translating it yields CASSEQGFGANVLTF.

This clonotype was seen only a few times. V gene TRBV3-1 combines with J gene TRBJ2-5; 7 bases are a match to TRBD2. The germline V gene has CDR1 LGHDT and CDR2 YNNKEL (reference sequence). This CDR3 comprises 15 residues. Germline trimming cut 2 bases from V and 0 bases from J; bases unmatched to any gene: 3. CDR3 loop: CASSQKGLNQETQYF. The CDR3 nucleotides are TGTGCCAGCAGCCAAAAGGGACTAAACCAAGAGACCCAGTACTTC.

This clonotype was counted ten times or more. This chain uses TRBV6-1 with TRBJ2-7; D unresolved. The CDR3 has 11 residues. V was trimmed by 2 bases and J by 4 bases, leaving 3 bases between them. Germline lookup yields CDR1 MNHNS and CDR2 SASEGT. For the CDR3, the DNA is TGTGCCAGCAGTGAAAGGTACGAGCAGTACTTC. Translated: CASSERYEQYF.

This clonotype has ten or more counts. V is TRBV12-3 or TRBV12-4 and J is TRBJ2-7; the match to TRBD1 covers 9 bases. The CDR3 loop spans 14 amino acids. After removal of 6 bases from V and 3 bases from J, the junction contained 6 bases not matched to a gene. The CDR3 is CASRMTGGNYEQYF. CDR3 DNA sequence: TGTGCCAGCAGGATGACAGGGGGGAACTACGAGCAGTACTTC.

This clonotype was counted a few times. The chain couples TRBV7-2 to TRBJ2-1, with unresolved D. This CDR3 is built from 14 residues. The ends were cut back, 5 bases at V and 0 bases at J, with 8 bases in the middle. Germline assignment: CDR1 SGHTA and CDR2 FQGNSA. The DNA for the CDR3 is TGTGCCAGCAGCAGAGCCAGCTCCTACAATGAGCAGTTCTTC. Protein sequence: CASSRASSYNEQFF.

The sample holds many counts of this clonotype. J is TRBJ2-4 and V is TRBV12-3 or TRBV12-4; 10 nucleotides match TRBD2. Germline trimming cut 6 bases from V and 9 bases from J; bases unmatched to any gene: 5. This CDR3 has 13 amino acids. For the CDR3, the DNA is TGTGCCAGCAGGCTAGCGGGAGAAGCCATTCAGTACTTC. Its protein is CASRLAGEAIQYF.

This clonotype was picked up many times. V usage is TRBV20-1 and J usage is TRBJ2-1; 14 bases line up with TRBD2. The ends lost 3 bases at V and 10 bases at J; junction bases unmatched: 17. From germline, CDR1 is DFQATT and CDR2 SNEGSKA (reference sequence). The CDR3 runs to 18 residues. The CDR3 spells CSASGTSGRIGGFREQFF. In DNA, the CDR3 is TGCAGTGCTAGTGGGACTAGCGGGAGAATCGGTGGGTTTAGGGAGCAGTTCTTC.

This clonotype has at least ten counts. The chain carries TRBV7-2 and TRBJ2-3; 12 positions agree with TRBD2. The CDR3 sequence is 15 residues long. The junction had 7 bases not matched to a gene; V was cut back by 5 bases and J by 7 bases. Germline V gene data show CDR1 as SGHTA and CDR2 as FQGNSA. CDR3 amino acids: CASSPLAGGPHTQYF. The CDR3 DNA is TGTGCCAGCAGCCCCCTAGCGGGGGGGCCACATACGCAGTATTTT.